A single sample gave rise to the 24 T cell receptor beta chains below, sequenced in a study of blood T cell repertoires in COVID-19 (dated by TCRdb to 2020 to 2022). Library preparation used the immunoSEQ multiplex PCR assay. Imported from immuneACCESS, the table was reduced by TCRdb to in-frame sequences with V and J called. These copies leave out some clones; in studies compared against another copy, an unresolved V gene accounts for under half, and the cause of the remainder is not known. In this sample the table shows under 300,000 clones, roughly 80% of which occur a single time. Clones ranked in the top ten supply under 5.5% of the sample. Sequences were obtained from peripheral blood. The origin of the receptors is a woman older than 75 with active or convalescent COVID-19.

CDR3 residues: CSVVRGRNTEAFF. CDR3 nucleotide sequence: TGCAGCGTTGTAAGGGGCAGGAACACTGAAGCTTTCTTT. The chain uses TRBV29-1 and TRBJ1-1; tentatively, D is TRBD1 (5 bases). Trimming stripped 4 bases from V and 1 base from J, with 10 bases between. The CDR3 extends over 13 amino acids. Per germline, CDR1 SQVTM and CDR2 ANQGSEA.

V is TRBV20-1 and J is TRBJ2-7; no clear D gene. In germline, CDR1 is DFQATT, CDR2 SNEGSKA (reference sequence). V lost 2 bases to trimming and J lost 3 bases, with 2 bases between them. The CDR3 extends over 10 amino acids. CDR3 region: CSARLYEQYF. The CDR3 nucleotides read TGCAGTGCTAGACTCTACGAGCAGTACTTC.

CDR3 bases: TGTGCCAGCAGTGAAGGCCCCGGACAGGGGGCGAGAGAGCAGTACTTC. Encoded protein: CASSEGPGQGAREQYF. The chain links TRBV6-1 to TRBJ2-7; 11 nucleotides match TRBD1. The CDR3 has 16 residues. With 1 base clipped from V and 7 bases from J, the junction kept 9 bases outside the gene matches. Germline V CDR1 and CDR2: MNHNS, SASEGT.

This clone turned up a few times. The CDR3: CASSGTGDFFAEAFF. The CDR3 nucleotides are TGTGCCAGCAGTGGGACAGGGGATTTTTTCGCTGAAGCTTTCTTT. This chain uses TRBV25-1 with TRBJ1-1; 9 bases map to TRBD1. CDR3 length: 15 amino acids. The V gene's germline CDR1 is MGHDK and CDR2 SYGVNS. V shed 4 bases and J 6 bases; nucleotides not matched to a gene: 9.

The rearrangement uses TRBV5-1 and TRBJ1-4, with D maybe TRBD1 (5 bases). The CDR3 extends over 15 amino acids. The ends were cut back, 4 bases at V and 0 bases at J, with 10 bases in the middle. Per the germline V gene, CDR1 is SGHRS and CDR2 is YFSETQ. The CDR3 nucleotides read TGCGCCAGCAGCCACGCAGGGACAACTAATGAAAAACTGTTTTTT. This encodes CASSHAGTTNEKLFF.

The chain links TRBV18 to TRBJ1-1, with 10 bases matching TRBD1. Germline CDR1 is KGHSH and CDR2 is LQKENI. The CDR3 spans 13 residues. J lost 6 bases, V lost 3 bases, and 1 base had no gene match. CDR3 loop: CASSPGQGPEAFF. The CDR3 DNA reads TGTGCCAGCTCACCGGGACAGGGGCCTGAAGCTTTCTTT.

J is TRBJ1-2 and V is TRBV28, with 9 bases fitting TRBD1. The CDR3 loop spans 13 amino acids. Germline trimming cut 5 bases from V and 7 bases from J; bases unmatched to any gene: 5. Per the germline V gene, CDR1 is MDHEN and CDR2 is SYDVKM. The DNA for the CDR3 is TGTGCCAGCAGTCGGACAGGGGCAGGTGGCTACACCTTC. Amino acid sequence: CASSRTGAGGYTF.

This chain joins TRBV19 and TRBJ1-2; weak D call: TRBD1 (6 bases). This CDR3 spans 14 amino acids. The germline V gene has CDR1 LNHDA and CDR2 SQIVND (reference sequence). V lost 3 bases and J 4 bases, leaving 12 bases between the germline ends. In DNA, the CDR3 is TGTGCCAGTAGTATCGAAACAGGGTCCTATGGCTACACCTTC. It codes for CASSIETGSYGYTF.

The J gene is TRBJ1-2, the V gene TRBV27, with 7 bases that match TRBD1. Unmatched junction bases numbered 14, after V lost 5 bases and J lost 8 bases. Germline V gene sequence: CDR1 MNHEY, CDR2 SMNVEV (reference sequence). The CDR3 has 15 residues. The CDR3 region is CASSRSPGTVHGYTF. The DNA of the CDR3 is TGTGCCAGCAGTCGAAGCCCCGGGACAGTCCACGGCTACACCTTC.

The V call is TRBV4-1, the J call TRBJ1-5; 8 bases are a match to TRBD1. The CDR3 covers 15 residues. V lost 3 bases and J lost 5; bases outside the gene matches: 6. Germline CDR1 MGHRA, CDR2 YSYEKL. This CDR3 reads CASSHGQGNYQPQHF. The CDR3 bases are TGCGCCAGCAGCCACGGACAGGGCAACTATCAGCCCCAGCATTTT.

The genes are TRBV20-1 and TRBJ2-1, with D uncertain. The germline V gene has CDR1 DFQATT and CDR2 SNEGSKA (reference sequence). V gave up 3 bases and J gave up 0 bases, with 9 bases separating them. The CDR3 has 14 amino acids. CDR3 DNA: TGCAGTGCTAGTGCGTCTAGCTCCTACAATGAGCAGTTCTTC. This codes for CSASASSSYNEQFF.

The chain couples TRBV29-1 to TRBJ2-2, with a tentative D call TRBD1 (5 bases). The germline V and J ends were trimmed by 4 bases and 2 bases, with 8 bases remaining between them. The CDR3 is 13 amino acids. The germline V gene encodes CDR1 SQVTM and CDR2 ANQGSEA. The CDR3, as DNA: TGCAGCGTTGCCAGGGTAAACACCGGGGAGCTGTTTTTT. This encodes CSVARVNTGELFF.

This clone was observed a single time. The chain combines TRBV28 with TRBJ1-2, with D possibly being TRBD1 (5 bases). The CDR3 length is 15 residues. CDR1 is MDHEN, CDR2 SYDVKM, per germline. Trimming stripped 3 bases from V and 0 bases from J, with 11 bases between. CDR3 in amino acids: CASSFGGTANYGYTF. CDR3 bases: TGTGCCAGCAGTTTCGGGGGAACCGCTAACTATGGCTACACCTTC.

This chain uses TRBV11-1 with TRBJ2-4, with a weak D call TRBD1 (5 bases). Germline V lookup: CDR1 SGHAT, CDR2 FQDESV (reference sequence). Trimming took off 5 bases at V and 8 bases at J, with 16 bases between the two ends. The CDR3 consists of 14 residues. The CDR3 here is CASSPRGTVDIQYF. CDR3 DNA sequence: TGTGCCAGCAGCCCAAGGGGAACTGTGGACATTCAGTACTTC.

CDR3 protein: CSTGGANVLTF. The CDR3 DNA reads as TGCAGCACCGGGGGGGCCAACGTCCTGACTTTC. The chain couples TRBV20-1 to TRBJ2-6; no firm D call. The CDR3 length is 11 residues. Germline lookup yields CDR1 DFQATT and CDR2 SNEGSKA (reference sequence).

The chain has TRBV28 and TRBJ2-4; D not certain. V was cut by 5 bases and J by 5 bases, with 7 bases left in between. The V gene's germline CDR1 is MDHEN and CDR2 SYDVKM. The CDR3 has 12 residues. The CDR3 is CASSQAENIQYF. As DNA, the CDR3 is TGTGCCAGCAGTCAGGCCGAAAACATTCAGTACTTC.

This chain links TRBV9 with TRBJ1-2, with D possibly matching TRBD1 (6 bases). The germline V gene has CDR1 SGDLS and CDR2 YYNGEE. This CDR3 has 14 residues. Trimming cost V 4 bases and J 7 bases, with 17 bases left between them. This CDR3 reads CASSPLGQGSGYTF. The CDR3 DNA is TGTGCCAGCAGCCCTCTCGGGCAGGGGAGTGGCTACACCTTC. The full variable domain, rest sourced from reference TRBV9 and TRBJ1-2, is DSGVTQTPKHLITATGQRVTLRCSPRSGDLSVYWYQQSLDQGLQFLIQYYNGEERAKGNILERFSAQQFPDLHSELNLSSLELGDSALYFCASSPLGQGSGYTFGSGTRLTVV.

This clone was counted between two and nine times. The chain has TRBV12-3 or TRBV12-4 and TRBJ1-1; TRBD1 is a possible D gene (5 bases). This CDR3 is built from 12 residues. V lost 7 bases to trimming and J lost 9 bases, with 15 bases between them. The CDR3 bases are TGTGCCAGCACCTTGGACACGGAAAAAGCTTTCTTT. Amino acids: CASTLDTEKAFF.

The chain carries TRBV19 and TRBJ1-6; TRBD1 is a possible D gene (5 bases). Germline assignment: CDR1 LNHDA and CDR2 SQIVND (reference sequence). Trimming stripped 7 bases from V and 5 bases from J, with 12 bases between. The length of the CDR3 is 14 residues. CDR3 in amino acids: CASTFGGNNSPLHF. DNA for the CDR3: TGTGCCAGTACATTCGGGGGAAATAATTCACCCCTCCACTTT.

The chain joins TRBV21-1 to TRBJ1-1; the table's D call, TRBD1, was not checked against the DNA. TRBV21-1 is reported as a pseudogene. CDR3 size: 16 residues. For the CDR3, the DNA is TGTGCCAGCAGCCCGACGCCAGGGATTGAGAACACTGAAGCTTTCTTT. This sequence encodes CASSPTPGIENTEAFF.

This chain uses TRBV4-1 with TRBJ1-6; weak D call: TRBD1 (5 bases). The CDR3 runs to 14 residues. Trimming pared 2 bases from V and 8 bases from J, leaving 10 bases between. The V gene's germline CDR1 is MGHRA and CDR2 YSYEKL. CDR3 sequence: CASSQRSRDSPLHF. CDR3 bases: TGCGCCAGCAGCCAAAGGAGCAGGGATTCACCCCTCCACTTT.

This chain links TRBV5-5 with TRBJ1-2; 7 bases fit TRBD1. Germline V gene data show CDR1 as SGHKS and CDR2 as YYEKEE (reference sequence). V was clipped by 4 bases and J by 2 bases; unmatched bases: 5. The CDR3 covers 14 residues. Written as DNA, the CDR3 is TGTGCCAGCAGCCGGGACAGCAGAAACTATGGCTACACCTTC. Its protein product is CASSRDSRNYGYTF.

The chain couples TRBV5-1 to TRBJ2-3; 7 positions agree with TRBD2. CDR1 is SGHRS, CDR2 YFSETQ, per germline. The trim removed 6 bases at V and 1 base at J, leaving 8 bases unmatched. The CDR3 covers 15 residues. The CDR3 DNA reads as TGCGCCAGCACTTCGGGGGGAGGGCGCACAGATACGCAGTATTTT. This translates into CASTSGGGRTDTQYF.

V usage is TRBV4-1 and J usage is TRBJ2-7; a weak D match, TRBD1 (6 bases). Germline V gene data show CDR1 as MGHRA and CDR2 as YSYEKL. The CDR3 is 14 residues long. V was pared by 3 bases and J by 0 bases, with 9 bases between. CDR3 sequence (DNA): TGCGCCAGCAGCCACAAGACAGGCTCCTACGAGCAGTACTTC. Amino acid sequence: CASSHKTGSYEQYF.